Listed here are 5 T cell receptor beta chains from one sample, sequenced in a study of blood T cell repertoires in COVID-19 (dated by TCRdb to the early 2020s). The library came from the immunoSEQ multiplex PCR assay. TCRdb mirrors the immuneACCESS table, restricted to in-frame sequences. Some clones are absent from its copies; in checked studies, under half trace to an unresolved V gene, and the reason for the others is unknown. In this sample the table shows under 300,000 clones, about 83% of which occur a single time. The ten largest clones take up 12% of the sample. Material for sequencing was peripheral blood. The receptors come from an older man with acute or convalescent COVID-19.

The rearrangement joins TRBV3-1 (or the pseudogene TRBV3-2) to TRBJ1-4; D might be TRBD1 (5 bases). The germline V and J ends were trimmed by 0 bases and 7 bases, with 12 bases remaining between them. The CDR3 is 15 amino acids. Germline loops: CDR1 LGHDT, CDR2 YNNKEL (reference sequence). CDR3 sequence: CASSQDQGIGEKLFF. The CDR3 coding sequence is TGTGCCAGCAGCCAAGATCAGGGAATCGGTGAAAAACTGTTTTTT.

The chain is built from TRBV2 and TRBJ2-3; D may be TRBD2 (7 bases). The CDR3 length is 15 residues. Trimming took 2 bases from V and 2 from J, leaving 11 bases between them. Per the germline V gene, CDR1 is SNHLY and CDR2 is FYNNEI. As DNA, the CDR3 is TGTGCCAGCAGTGAACAAGGGGGGGACACAGATACGCAGTATTTT. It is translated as CASSEQGGDTDTQYF.

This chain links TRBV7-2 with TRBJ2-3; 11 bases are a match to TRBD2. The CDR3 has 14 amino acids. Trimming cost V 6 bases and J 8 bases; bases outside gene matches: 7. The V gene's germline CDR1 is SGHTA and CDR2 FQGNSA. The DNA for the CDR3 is TGTGCCAGCAGAGTAACTAGCGGGGGAGGTACGCAGTATTTT. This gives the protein CASRVTSGGGTQYF.

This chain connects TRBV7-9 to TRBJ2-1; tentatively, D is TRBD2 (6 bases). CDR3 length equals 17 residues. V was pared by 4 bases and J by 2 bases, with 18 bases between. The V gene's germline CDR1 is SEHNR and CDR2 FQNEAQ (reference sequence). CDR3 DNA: TGTGCCAGCAGCTCCCCTCCGACTAGGCGGACCTACAATGAGCAGTTCTTC. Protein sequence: CASSSPPTRRTYNEQFF.

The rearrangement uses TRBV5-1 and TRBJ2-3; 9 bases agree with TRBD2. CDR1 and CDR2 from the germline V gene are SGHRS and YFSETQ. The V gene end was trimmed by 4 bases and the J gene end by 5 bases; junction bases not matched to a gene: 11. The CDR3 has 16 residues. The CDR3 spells CASSPTVAGVKDTQYF. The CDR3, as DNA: TGCGCCAGCAGCCCGACTGTAGCGGGAGTAAAAGATACGCAGTATTTT.